Below, 9 T cell receptor beta chains from the same sample are listed, as sequenced in a study of T cell changes during pregnancy in multiple sclerosis. The assay was immunoSEQ multiplex PCR, and TCRdb's table has in-frame clones only and misses some. The sample lists some 85,000 clones, approximately 94% seen once, with about 0.78% in the top ten. The sample was peripheral blood, taken in the third trimester of pregnancy. Receptors originate from a female donor with multiple sclerosis, enrolled in a pregnancy study.

The chain has TRBV7-9 and TRBJ2-3; 8 bases line up with TRBD1. Looked up from germline, CDR1 is SEHNR and CDR2 is FQNEAQ (reference sequence). Unmatched junction bases numbered 11, after V lost 7 bases and J lost 5 bases. The CDR3 contains 15 residues. The chain's CDR3 is CASTVNRGLLDTQYF. In DNA form, the CDR3 reads TGTGCCAGCACCGTTAACAGGGGGTTGTTAGATACGCAGTATTTT.

V is TRBV5-1 and J is TRBJ1-3; D possibly corresponds to TRBD1 (5 bases). The germline V gene encodes CDR1 SGHRS and CDR2 YFSETQ. This CDR3 region has 16 residues. V shed 0 bases and J shed 0 bases, with 10 bases lying between them. Here the CDR3 DNA reads TGCGCCAGCAGCTTGGGACAGACTCTCTCTGGAAACACCATATATTTT. Its protein is CASSLGQTLSGNTIYF.

The chain combines TRBV5-1 with TRBJ2-7, with TRBD2 identical over 7 bases. The ends lost 6 bases at V and 3 bases at J; junction bases unmatched: 6. The CDR3 runs to 13 residues. CDR1 SGHRS and CDR2 YFSETQ come from the germline V gene. In nucleotides, the CDR3 is TGCGCCAGCAAGCTAGCGGACCACTACGAGCAGTACTTC. Translated, it gives CASKLADHYEQYF.

The V call is TRBV2, the J call TRBJ2-4, with 10 bases lining up with TRBD2. The CDR3 has 17 amino acids. From germline, CDR1 is SNHLY and CDR2 FYNNEI. The V and J ends lost 2 bases and 1 base, in that order; junction bases with no gene match: 5. This CDR3 reads CASSESSGRGAKNIQYF. DNA of the CDR3: TGTGCCAGCAGTGAATCTAGCGGGAGAGGCGCCAAAAACATTCAGTACTTC.

The chain is built from TRBV30 and TRBJ2-2; 9 bases are shared with TRBD2. In germline, CDR1 is GTSNPN, CDR2 SVGIG (reference sequence). The CDR3 runs 14 residues. Losses at the gene ends were 5 bases for V and 1 base for J; bases not matched to a gene: 2. CDR3 nucleotides: TGTGCCTGGCTAGCGGGGTGGAACACCGGGGAGCTGTTTTTT. Translated, it gives CAWLAGWNTGELFF.

The gene calls are TRBV28 and TRBJ1-2, with TRBD1 as a possible D gene (5 bases). CDR1 MDHEN and CDR2 SYDVKM come from the germline V gene. The V end lost 3 bases, the J end lost 7 bases, and 15 bases lay between the germline ends. This CDR3 has 14 amino acids. The CDR3 spells CASSLELEGVGYTF. Here the CDR3 DNA reads TGTGCCAGCAGTTTGGAGCTCGAAGGGGTTGGCTACACCTTC.

This chain joins TRBV5-1 and TRBJ2-1; tentative D call: TRBD1 (8 bases). Germline assignment: CDR1 SGHRS and CDR2 YFSETQ. The CDR3 is 19 amino acids. V gave up 5 bases and J gave up 8 bases, with 32 bases separating them. This CDR3 reads CASSNDRGSPGTIGHEQFF. For the CDR3, the DNA is TGCGCCAGCAGTAACGACAGGGGTTCACCCGGGACTATCGGCCATGAGCAGTTCTTC.

The chain links TRBV7-6 to TRBJ1-3; 9 bases line up with TRBD1. Germline CDR1 SGHVS, CDR2 FNYEAQ. The CDR3 covers 14 residues. The V segment lost 5 bases and the J segment 9 bases; nucleotides outside the gene matches: 8. The CDR3 nucleotides read TGTGCCAGCAGCAACGACAGGGGGAAGGGCACCATATATTTT. The encoded protein is CASSNDRGKGTIYF. Looking up the rest from reference TRBV7-6 and TRBJ1-3 gives the full variable domain: GAGVSQSPRYKVTKRGQDVALRCDPISGHVSLYWYRQALGQGPEFLTYFNYEAQQDKSGLPNDRFSAERPEGSISTLTIQRTEQRDSAMYRCASSNDRGKGTIYFGEGSWLTVV.

This sequence joins TRBV6-1 and TRBJ1-4, with D tentatively TRBD1 (5 bases). The germline V gene has CDR1 MNHNS and CDR2 SASEGT. Between the trimmed V and J ends, which lost 8 bases and 4 bases, there was a span of 14 bases. The CDR3 is 14 residues long. The CDR3 region has the DNA TGTGCCAGCGGGGCAGGCAGGTTTAATGAAAAACTGTTTTTT. Protein product: CASGAGRFNEKLFF.